These 20 T cell receptor beta chains were all obtained from the same sample, sequenced in a study of CD8+ T cells in alopecia areata. As the sequencing template, cDNA was produced by extracting RNA and reverse transcribing it. Assay: immunoSEQ multiplex PCR; the TCRdb copy retains only in-frame clones and omits some. The repertoire consists of some 100,000 clones, with around two fifths occurring once and the leading ten covering approximately 3.1%. The sample taken for sequencing was CD4+ T cells sorted from blood. These receptors all come from a human donor with alopecia areata.

This chain links TRBV29-1 with TRBJ2-7; TRBD1 or TRBD2 may be the D gene (5 bases each). The length of the CDR3 is 13 residues. V was clipped by 2 bases and J by 6 bases, with 14 bases between them. Germline V gives CDR1 SQVTM, CDR2 ANQGSEA. The CDR3: CSVERGRAAEQYF. The CDR3 bases are TGCAGCGTTGAACGGGGCCGCGCGGCCGAGCAGTACTTC.

The rearrangement joins TRBV5-1 to TRBJ2-7; no reliable D call. V lost 0 bases and J lost 12, with 13 bases in between. CDR3 size: 12 residues. CDR1 and CDR2 (germline): SGHRS, YFSETQ. The CDR3 DNA sequence: TGCGCCAGCAGCTTGGCCTTGCCCGCGGCGTACTTC. Amino acid sequence: CASSLALPAAYF. Filled out from reference TRBV5-1 and TRBJ2-7, the complete variable domain reads KAGVTQTPRYLIKTRGQQVTLSCSPISGHRSVSWYQQTPGQGLQFLFEYFSETQRNKGNFPGRFSGRQFSNSRSEMNVSTLELGDSALYLCASSLALPAAYFGPGTRLTVT.

V and J are TRBV7-9 and TRBJ2-3, with 13 bases fitting TRBD2. Germline values: CDR1 SEHNR, CDR2 FQNEAQ (reference sequence). J was trimmed by 4 bases and V by 5 bases; bases with no gene match: 6. This CDR3 comprises 16 residues. CDR3 DNA: TGTGCCAGCAGCCCTTGGACTAGCGGGAGCGCAGATACGCAGTATTTT. Translating gives CASSPWTSGSADTQYF.

The chain has TRBV5-1 and TRBJ2-5; D perhaps matches TRBD1 (6 bases). Trimming shortened V by 4 bases and J by 2 bases, and 15 bases separated the two germline ends. The CDR3 is 15 amino acids. In germline, CDR1 is SGHRS, CDR2 YFSETQ. In nucleotides, the CDR3 is TGCGCCAGCAGCGCGACCGGGACATCTCAAGAGACCCAGTACTTC. This gives the protein CASSATGTSQETQYF.

CDR3 DNA sequence: TGCAGCGGAACCTCAGATACCTACGAGCAGTACTTC. It codes for CSGTSDTYEQYF. The chain employs TRBV29-1 and TRBJ2-7; D unresolved. This CDR3 region has 12 residues. Germline-derived CDR1 and CDR2 are SQVTM and ANQGSEA. Trimming removed 7 bases from V and 2 bases from J, with 12 bases in between.

The sample holds a few counts of this clone. The chain has TRBV29-1 and TRBJ1-1, with D perhaps TRBD1 (5 bases). The length of the CDR3 is 15 residues. V was shortened by 4 bases and J by 1 base, with 16 bases between the two germline ends. Germline V gives CDR1 SQVTM, CDR2 ANQGSEA. This chain's CDR3 is CSVGFRGIGNTEAFF. CDR3 DNA sequence: TGCAGCGTTGGATTTCGGGGCATAGGGAACACTGAAGCTTTCTTT.

Only a few counts were recorded for this clone. The J gene is TRBJ2-3, the V gene TRBV2; D ambiguous. The V and J ends lost 6 bases and 6 bases respectively, with 13 bases between them. The CDR3 has 13 amino acids. The germline gives CDR1 SNHLY, CDR2 FYNNEI. CDR3 amino acids: CASRMDAGDTQYF. The CDR3 DNA reads as TGTGCCAGCAGAATGGACGCCGGGGATACGCAGTATTTT.

This clone has a handful of counts. V usage is TRBV29-1 and J usage is TRBJ2-5; 8 bases are shared with TRBD1. The J segment lost 4 bases and the V segment lost 0 bases, leaving 1 base of the junction unmatched. This CDR3 is 13 amino acids long. Germline CDR1 is SQVTM and CDR2 is ANQGSEA. The CDR3 reads CSVEEQGGETQYF. CDR3 nucleotides: TGCAGCGTTGAAGAACAGGGGGGAGAGACCCAGTACTTC.

The V and J genes are TRBV30 and TRBJ2-2; no definite D call. This CDR3 is built from 13 residues. Germline CDR1 GTSNPN, CDR2 SVGIG (reference sequence). Trimming cost V 2 bases and J 4 bases, with 8 bases left between them. CDR3 protein: CAWSLLTTGELFF. CDR3 coding DNA: TGTGCCTGGAGTTTACTGACCACCGGGGAGCTGTTTTTT. The whole variable domain, filled in from reference TRBV30 and TRBJ2-2, reads SQTIHQWPATLVQPVGSPLSLECTVEGTSNPNLYWYRQAAGRGLQLLFYSVGIGQISSEVPQNLSASRPQDRQFILSSKKLLLSDSGFYLCAWSLLTTGELFFGEGSRLTVL.

A few counts support this clone. The chain carries TRBV29-1 and TRBJ2-3; 15 bases fit TRBD2. The CDR3 runs to 16 residues. After removal of 6 bases from V and 4 bases from J, the junction contained 8 bases not matched to a gene. In germline, CDR1 is SQVTM, CDR2 ANQGSEA. The CDR3 spells CSVPRTSGRAADTQYF. The CDR3 DNA sequence: TGCAGCGTCCCCCGGACTAGCGGGAGGGCTGCAGATACGCAGTATTTT.

This clone has a handful of counts. The chain joins TRBV14 to TRBJ1-1; D might be TRBD1 (5 bases). Germline V gene sequence: CDR1 SGHDN, CDR2 FVKESK. V was cut by 7 bases and J by 1 base, with 10 bases left in between. CDR3 length: 13 amino acids. CDR3 nucleotides: TGTGCCAGCACCCGTCAGGGGAACACTGAAGCTTTCTTT. Amino acid sequence: CASTRQGNTEAFF. Using reference TRBV14 and TRBJ1-1 for the parts outside the CDR3, the full variable domain is EAGVTQFPSHSVIEKGQTVTLRCDPISGHDNLYWYRRVMGKEIKFLLHFVKESKQDESGMPNNRFLAERTGGTYSTLKVQPAELEDSGVYFCASTRQGNTEAFFGQGTRLTVV.

This clone was counted a few times. The chain carries TRBV7-2 and TRBJ2-5; D remains ambiguous. Trimming pared 0 bases from V and 2 bases from J, leaving 4 bases between. The CDR3 runs 13 residues. CDR1 and CDR2 from the germline V gene are SGHTA and FQGNSA. CDR3 in DNA: TGTGCCAGCAGCTTAGCTACACAAGAGACCCAGTACTTC. This encodes CASSLATQETQYF.

The chain's CDR3 is CASSFSGGASDTQYF. The CDR3 bases are TGTGCCAGCAGCTTTAGCGGGGGGGCCTCAGATACGCAGTATTTT. This chain links TRBV5-4 with TRBJ2-3, with 11 bases identical to TRBD2. V trimming: 2 bases; J trimming: 4 bases; junction bases outside the gene matches: 3. The CDR3 totals 15 residues. CDR1 and CDR2 from the germline V gene are SGHNT and YYREEE (reference sequence).

This chain links TRBV11-2 with TRBJ2-3; 9 bases align to TRBD1. CDR3 size: 14 residues. Trimming took 5 bases from V and 5 from J; bases not matched to a gene: 5. Germline values: CDR1 SGHAT, CDR2 FQNNGV. As DNA, the CDR3 is TGTGCCAGCAGCCGGGACAGGGTGAAAGATACGCAGTATTTT. It is translated as CASSRDRVKDTQYF.

The rearrangement joins TRBV29-1 to TRBJ2-7; D gene unclear. Trimming took 6 bases from V and 5 from J, leaving 14 bases between them. CDR1 SQVTM and CDR2 ANQGSEA come from the germline V gene. The CDR3 spans 12 residues. The CDR3 spells CSVRPASNEQYF. The CDR3 DNA follows: TGCAGCGTACGACCAGCCAGCAACGAGCAGTACTTC.

CDR3 sequence (DNA): TGCAGCGTTCGTGGCCAGGGCTCCAACACCGGGGAGCTGTTTTTT. Protein: CSVRGQGSNTGELFF. J is TRBJ2-2 and V is TRBV29-1; perhaps TRBD1 as D (5 bases). Germline lookup yields CDR1 SQVTM and CDR2 ANQGSEA. The CDR3 has 15 residues. Trimming stripped 5 bases from V and 2 bases from J, with 15 bases between.

The chain uses TRBV18 and TRBJ2-3; D uncertain. Looked up from germline, CDR1 is KGHSH and CDR2 is LQKENI. This CDR3 has 18 amino acids. Trimming shortened V by 0 bases and J by 1 base, and 17 bases separated the two germline ends. The CDR3 spells CASSPPGTTHYRTDTQYF. In DNA form, the CDR3 reads TGTGCCAGCTCACCACCGGGTACTACCCATTACCGCACAGATACGCAGTATTTT.

There are a few counts of this clone. This rearrangement joins TRBV28 to TRBJ2-7; TRBD2 matches 15 bases. The V gene end was trimmed by 6 bases and the J gene end by 7 bases; junction bases not matched to a gene: 10. The CDR3 covers 16 residues. The germline CDR1 and CDR2 sequences are MDHEN and SYDVKM. The CDR3 sequence is CASRGGLAGGPGEQYF. CDR3 DNA sequence: TGTGCCAGCAGGGGCGGACTAGCGGGAGGGCCCGGGGAGCAGTACTTC.

This clone was recorded a few times. The V gene is TRBV7-6, the J gene TRBJ2-2; D call uncertain. CDR1 and CDR2 from the germline V gene are SGHVS and FNYEAQ. The germline V and J ends were trimmed by 4 bases and 10 bases, with 7 bases remaining between them. The CDR3 has 11 amino acids. In DNA, the CDR3 is TGTGCCAGCAGCTATAGACAGGAGCTGTTTTTT. Encoded protein: CASSYRQELFF.

This CDR3 reads CSVETRGTSGRAGGEQYF. In nucleotides, the CDR3 is TGCAGCGTCGAGACACGAGGGACTAGCGGGAGGGCCGGGGGCGAGCAGTACTTC. The chain carries TRBV29-1 and TRBJ2-7; the match to TRBD2 covers 16 bases. CDR3 size: 18 residues. Germline values: CDR1 SQVTM, CDR2 ANQGSEA. The ends lost 6 bases at V and 6 bases at J; junction bases unmatched: 17.